These T cell receptor beta chains were read from a single sample in a study of OX40 agonist ivuxolimab in advanced cancers. TCRdb's copy holds only in-frame clones and misses some; the assay was immunoSEQ multiplex PCR. The top ten clones hold 0.38% of a sample with 50,000 to 75,000 clones, roughly 84% of them seen once. The source material was CD4+ or CD8+ T cells sorted from blood, sampled in a trial of the OX40 agonist ivuxolimab. The receptors were sampled from an adult with an advanced solid tumor such as melanoma, head and neck, liver or kidney cancer. Each CDR3 is given with its conserved first and last residue. D genes are given only for firm matches.

len	v_gene	j_gene	d_gene	CDR3nt	CDR3aa
14	TRBV27	TRBJ1-1	.	TGTGCCAGCAGCGAAGGTAACCGGAACACTGAAGCTTTCTTT	CASSEGNRNTEAFF
14	TRBV18	TRBJ2-7	TRBD2	TGTGCCAGCTCGGGAGGGAGACCCTCCTACGAGCAGTACTTC	CASSGGRPSYEQYF
13	TRBV15	TRBJ1-5	.	TGTGCCACCAGTAGAGGTAGCAATCAGCCCCAGCATTTT	CATSRGSNQPQHF
14	TRBV25-1	TRBJ2-4	TRBD1	TGTGCCAGCAGTGAATATAGGGGGCCGAACATTCAGTACTTC	CASSEYRGPNIQYF
15	TRBV2	TRBJ2-4	.	TGTGCCAGCAGTGAGGGACCTCCGCCCAAAAACATTCAGTACTTC	CASSEGPPPKNIQYF
14	TRBV5-4	TRBJ2-5	.	TGTGCCAGCAGCTTAAGGAGGAACGAGGAGACCCAGTACTTC	CASSLRRNEETQYF
12	TRBV6-4	TRBJ1-4	.	TGTGCCAGCAGGGCTTCCAATGAAAAACTGTTTTTT	CASRASNEKLFF
15	TRBV7-3	TRBJ2-5	.	TGTGCCAGCAGCCCCGCAGGGCACCTTCAAGAGACCCAGTACTTC	CASSPAGHLQETQYF
13	TRBV5-1	TRBJ2-1	.	TGCGCCAGCAGCCGAAACTTGGACAATGAGCAGTTCTTC	CASSRNLDNEQFF
18	TRBV19	TRBJ2-3	TRBD2	TGTGCCAGTAGTATAAACCTGGGGAGCGGGGGCCAGAGAAATACGCAGTATTTT	CASSINLGSGGQRNTQYF
15	TRBV4-1	TRBJ2-7	.	TGCGCCAGCAGCCAAGGACCGATAGGGTTCTACGAGCAGTACTTC	CASSQGPIGFYEQYF
14	TRBV11-2	TRBJ2-5	TRBD1	TGTGCCAGCGCCTGGACAGGGCGGGAAGAGACCCAGTACTTC	CASAWTGREETQYF
16	TRBV4-1	TRBJ2-2	.	TGCGCCAGCAGCCCCCGGGGAGGGGGAAACACCGGGGAGCTGTTTTTT	CASSPRGGGNTGELFF
14	TRBV6-6	TRBJ1-1	TRBD1	TGTGCCAGCAGTGCCCGACAGGGGAACACTGAAGCTTTCTTT	CASSARQGNTEAFF
15	TRBV30	TRBJ1-5	TRBD1	TGTGCCTGGAGCTACAGACAGGGCCTCAATCAGCCCCAGCATTTT	CAWSYRQGLNQPQHF
15	TRBV18	TRBJ2-1	.	TGTGCCAGCTCACCACCGGGACTGGATTACAATGAGCAGTTCTTC	CASSPPGLDYNEQFF
13	TRBV7-3	TRBJ1-1	.	TGTGCCAGCAGCTTAGGGGGGAGCACTGAAGCTTTCTTT	CASSLGGSTEAFF
14	TRBV5-4	TRBJ1-1	.	TGTGCCAGCAGCTTGGGGGCACAGAACACTGAAGCTTTCTTT	CASSLGAQNTEAFF
14	TRBV10-1	TRBJ1-3	TRBD1	TGCGCCAGCAGTCTTGGGACAGCTGGAAACACCATATATTTT	CASSLGTAGNTIYF
13	TRBV19	TRBJ2-1	.	TGTGCCAGTAGCGAACGGGCTTGGAATGAGCAGTTCTTC	CASSERAWNEQFF
18	TRBV11-2	TRBJ1-4	TRBD1	TGTGCCAGCAGCGCCCACAGGGGGCATCCTGCAACTAATGAAAAACTGTTTTTT	CASSAHRGHPATNEKLFF
16	TRBV25-1	TRBJ2-3	TRBD1	TGTGCCAGCAGTGAATCGAGACAGGGCAGAGGGGATACGCAGTATTTT	CASSESRQGRGDTQYF
15	TRBV10-3	TRBJ2-7	TRBD1	TGTGCCATCAGTGAGTCCACAGGGGGCGCCTACGAGCAGTACTTC	CAISESTGGAYEQYF
15	TRBV7-9	TRBJ2-3	TRBD1	TGTGCCAGCAGCTACGACAGGGGTCGGACAGATACGCAGTATTTT	CASSYDRGRTDTQYF
16	TRBV7-4	TRBJ2-7	TRBD1	TGTGCCAGCAGCTTAGTAAGGGACAGGGGTCCCCGTAAGCAGTACTTC	CASSLVRDRGPRKQYF
13	TRBV28	TRBJ1-2	.	TGTGCCAGCAGACCTCCCGCTAACTATGGCTACACCTTC	CASRPPANYGYTF
12	TRBV27	TRBJ1-2	.	TGTGCCAGCAGTTCTAACAGGGCTGGCTACACCTTC	CASSSNRAGYTF
13	TRBV11-3	TRBJ2-7	TRBD2	TGTGCCAGCAGCCCGGGGGGAACCTACGAGCAGTACTTC	CASSPGGTYEQYF